Listed here is a single T cell receptor beta chain. This clone was counted only a few times. The antigen it recognizes is unknown. Nothing much larger sits one base from this clone, and base qualities are not available. The cohort was made up of 666 healthy bone marrow donors. At the time of sampling, every cohort member was nominally healthy, though immune exposures that went unrecorded were likely present. The donor was CMV seropositive and was included in the group of 250 to 350 seropositive cohort members. Every donor gave a peripheral blood sample, and the peripheral blood mononuclear cells from that sample were used for TCR beta sequencing. Genomic DNA extraction from the blood cell samples was performed with the Qiagen DNeasy Blood Extraction Kit. The protocol used for the library was the immunoSEQ multiplex PCR assay. For the multiplex PCR, a mixture combining 60 forward primers for TCR Vbeta segments and 13 reverse primers for TCR Jbeta segments was used. A multiplex PCR assay on genomic DNA amplified the CDR3 region of rearranged TCR beta genes. On the Illumina HiSeq System, the amplified TCR beta libraries were sequenced as 87-base-pair reads. As for how the authors treated the data: In a later analysis, some 80 million unique TCR beta chains were counted across the roughly 670 repertoires, and roughly 10 million of these chains were shared by at least two donors. Raw reads were error-corrected and collapsed into unique sequences by a nearest-neighbor algorithm in which closely related sequences were merged to remove PCR and sequencing errors. CDR3 sequences were aligned to IMGT reference sequences to assign V, D and J gene segments. For a sequence to be retained, a match of at least six nucleotides to both a V gene segment and a J gene segment was required. Rearrangements were classified as productive when the CDR3 lacked stop codons and remained in frame with V and J, and all other rearrangements were classified as non-productive. Following IMGT convention, CDR3 was defined as the stretch from the second conserved V-encoded cysteine up to the conserved J-encoded phenylalanine. The earlier analysis of about 640 of the donors excluded any sequence lacking an unambiguous match to a single V gene segment. An earlier analysis of under 750 of the donors called V segments functional above 56.7% productive rearrangements and segregating when the between-donor standard deviation exceeded 5%. A statistical classification framework was built for diagnosing cytomegalovirus status from the catalog of TCR beta chain sequences. A later analysis assigned V and J genes by comparing TCR nucleotide sequences with IMGT/GENE-DB human TR gene sequences. Using the TCRdist pipeline, a later analysis assigned CDR3 sequences along with most-parsimonious VDJ recombination scenarios. In a later analysis, each TCR beta chain was defined by its CDR3 amino acid sequence together with its V-gene family, and reads lacking a unique V-gene family were excluded. A later analysis removed 550 to 650 highly shared, low-generation-probability nucleotide sequences to deal with suspected cross-contamination and a sequencing artifact. In a later analysis, a clonal expansion index was calculated for each public chain from normalized within-repertoire ranks of inferred template counts. A later analysis computed generation probabilities with a VDJ recombination model fitted to out-of-frame rearrangements, and checked the results against IGoR. A later analysis scored TCR-TCR, TCR-HLA and TCR-CMV co-occurrence with hypergeometric tests, applying a repertoire-size bias correction to TCR pairs. False discovery rates were estimated in a later analysis by permuting HLA or CMV assignments 20 times. In a later analysis, co-occurring TCRs were grouped using DBSCAN, and TCRdist sequence similarity was added for clustering within HLA-allele-positive subsets. For co-occurrence clustering, repertoires with fewer than 30,000 or more than 120,000 public chains were excluded, along with roughly 5 repertoires with anomalous nucleotide sharing. TCRdb stores this immuneACCESS table with in-frame sequences only. Part of the clones is absent; in the studies checked, under half of the shortfall reflects unresolved V genes, and no reason is known for the rest. V and J calls and clone size follow that table, whereas D and trimming were derived from the DNA. The sample table records approximately 120,000 clones; under 80% of these occur just once. The ten most abundant clones make up less than 15% of the sample.

V loses 3 bases at its end and J loses 3 bases; junction bases beyond the gene matches: 6. There are 16 amino acids in the CDR3, from cysteine to phenylalanine inclusive. Of all the DNA, just the CDR3 is kept, 48 bases in frame from base 1. The germline V gene specifies SGHDT as CDR1 and YYEEEE as CDR2. The data derive from a study of cytomegalovirus exposure and HLA in healthy donors (dated by TCRdb to 2016 to 2017). A note on the overall study: In an earlier analysis of several hundred of the donors, under 300 Gb of sequence data and 100 million or so unique TCR beta sequences from about 179 million T cells were reported. An early release covering 550 to 650 HLA-typed donors comprised 250 to 350 gigabases of sequencing data and around 85 million unique TCR sequences. The genetic ancestry cluster associated with self-reported Caucasian donors included roughly four fifths of the 398 genotyped donors. The study aimed to test whether signatures of past pathogen exposure could be identified by cataloging public T cell receptors. Using immunosequencing, the study profiled T cell repertoires from fewer than 700 subjects and related those repertoires to cytomegalovirus serostatus. Along with the approximately 650-subject first cohort, a separate validation cohort of roughly 110 different subjects was used. To predict cytomegalovirus infection status, the study combined high-throughput TCR immunosequencing, statistical association of individual TCRs with disease status, and machine learning. To study patterns of TCR occurrence, a later analysis re-analyzed previously published TCR beta repertoires from 500 to 850 donors and added high-resolution HLA genotyping. Rather than using new phenotypic data, the later analysis identified candidate immune exposures from TCR beta sequences and from how often those sequences occurred across donors. To decide whether each TCR beta V gene segment behaved as functional or pseudogenic, an earlier analysis of approximately 620 of the donors relied on high-throughput TCR beta sequencing. Donor age, sex, ethnicity and CMV serostatus were compiled alongside the repertoire data. A later genetic analysis took genome-wide SNP genotypes for about 65% of the roughly 670 donors and used that subset as a discovery cohort. All discovery cohort repertoires had been generated using a single sequencing platform. HLA typing covered class I and class II loci at four-digit resolution. The number of donors typed differed by locus, with 629-630 for A, B, C, DRB1 and DQB1, around 520 for DQA1, 606 for DPA1, and some 450 for DPB1. Roughly five DR-DQ haplotypes were handled as single units for association and clustering because linkage in the cohort was strong. Among about 410 genotyped donors of the cohort, an average of roughly 230,000 unique TCR beta nucleotide sequences was sequenced per donor, of which about 19% were non-productive. Study-level results and caveats: This cohort had only TCR beta chains sequenced, and the lack of alpha or paired-chain data limited which features could be detected. According to the authors, the approach could potentially be generalized to other disease states and immunological phenotypes. Sequencing depth was assumed to be roughly uniform across donors in the presence/absence analyses, though that assumption may not hold. Compared with equally common non-associated chains, HLA-associated TCR beta chains in a later analysis were more clonally expanded and had lower generation probabilities. Linkage disequilibrium might explain the correlated functional status among segregating V segments, but an unknown experimental factor could not be ruled out. Broadly in line with IMGT annotations, most TCR beta V segments showed up in productive rearrangements about 90% or about 30% of the time in an earlier analysis of under 700 of the donors. CMV serostatus was the only immune exposure information available for the cohort. A later genetic analysis associated a missense DCLRE1C variant with V-gene and J-gene trimming of TCR beta chains, and an independent cohort replicated the association. In vitro tests confirmed that three of the cytomegalovirus-associated TCR beta chains recognize cytomegalovirus antigens. A later analysis associated about 16,000 TCR beta sequences with specific HLA alleles at a false discovery rate of 0.05. Because HLA typing was missing for some donors at each locus, association tests included only the typed subset. A later analysis reported that several top co-occurrence clusters appeared linked to parvovirus B19, influenza, CMV and Epstein-Barr virus. The study gave a list of under 200 TCR beta chains associated with cytomegalovirus. The classifier was reported to diagnose cytomegalovirus status with high specificity and sensitivity in both the original and validation cohorts. When HLA alleles, especially DR and DQ, strongly co-occurred, TCR associations were difficult to assign to individual alleles. Across donors, most TCR sequences were observed very rarely, whereas some public TCRs were present in many individuals. Roughly 17 rarely observed V segments, including chromosome 9 orphons, were excluded from the earlier analysis of several hundred of the donors because counts were too low. The 87-base-pair reads could not distinguish some IMGT-functional V segments, including TRBV6-2 and TRBV6-3, so those segments were excluded. Compared with the 666-donor mean, donors in an Asian-associated ancestry cluster had fewer N-insertions in productive TCRs, according to a later genetic analysis. A further reported finding was that TCR beta sequences accurately predicted the HLA-A and HLA-B alleles for most subjects in the first cohort. According to a later analysis, TCR association rates differed among HLA loci, with DRB1 alleles showing the most associated TCRs and HLA-C alleles showing the fewest. A later analysis found that most CMV-associated TCR beta chains appeared HLA-restricted, with HLA associations seemingly driven largely by CMV exposure. A cluster of highly shared sequence variants was judged likely to represent a technical artifact of the sequencing pipeline.

Sequences were obtained from PBMCs. This receptor chain uses TRBV5-6 and TRBJ2-6, and TRBD2 matches 7 of the central bases. The clonotype was recovered from a woman aged 55 to 70 in good health and CMV-seropositive. The DNA sequence is as follows: TGTGCCAGCAGCTACCGGGGGGTGGGTGGGGCCAACGTCCTGACTTTC. It encodes CASSYRGVGGANVLTF.